The clone carrying this T cell receptor (beta chain) occurred many times. The CDR3 sequence is 14 residues long. V was pared by 3 bases and J by 2 bases, with 8 bases between. Germline V gives CDR1 SGHTA, CDR2 FQGNSA. The record originates from a study of T cells after yellow fever vaccination. Production of TCR cDNA was by 5'RACE template switching, which also added a universal primer site and UMIs. TCRdb reprocessed the 5' RACE reads via MiXCR and lists one record per CDR3 protein. The sample consists of some 390,000 distinct CDR3 sequences, about 6.2% of them appearing once. Sequencing used PBMCs, obtained 5 days after the yellow fever booster vaccination. The V call is TRBV7-2, the J call TRBJ1-5; weak D call: TRBD1 (5 bases). The source of this sequence is a man aged 25 to 45 who received the YFV17D yellow fever vaccine. DNA for the CDR3: TGTGCCAGCAGCTTTGGGGCCGGCAATCAGCCCCAGCATTTT. Translated, it gives CASSFGAGNQPQHF. The entire variable domain, with the rest obtained from reference TRBV7-2 and TRBJ1-5, is as follows: GAGVSQSPSNKVTEKGKDVELRCDPISGHTALYWYRQSLGQGLEFLIYFQGNSAPDKSGLPSDRFSAERTGGSVSTLTIQRTQQEDSAVYLCASSFGAGNQPQHFGDGTRLSIL.